This T cell receptor beta chain was profiled in a study of cytomegalovirus exposure and HLA in healthy donors. Turning to the study itself: The 90 to 150 validation repertoires matched the 500 to 750 first-cohort repertoires in platform, a later analysis reported. Study results and caveats: The listing of some 170 TCR beta chains classed them as cytomegalovirus-associated. The majority of TCR sequences were rare, yet some public TCRs appeared in many donors. There were a few CMV-associated chains whose specificity for CMV antigens was confirmed in vitro.

A single count supports this clone. Its antigen is undetermined. This CDR3 is built from 15 residues. From germline, CDR1 is SEHNR and CDR2 FQNEAQ (reference sequence). J gave up 1 base and V 1 base, and 1 base lay outside the gene matches. Sequencing used immunoSEQ multiplex PCR; TCRdb keeps in-frame clones, though not all of them. This sample has 110,000 or so clones, with around 83% found just once. Sequencing input: PBMCs. The source of this sequence is a woman aged 18-29 years in good health and CMV-seropositive. The chain couples TRBV7-9 to TRBJ1-5, with 7 bases matching TRBD1. In nucleotides, the CDR3 is TGTGCCAGCAGCTTAGGACAGGGAAGCAATCAGCCCCAGCATTTT. It encodes CASSLGQGSNQPQHF.